The 16 T cell receptor beta chains below all came from one sample that was sequenced in a study of CD8 T cells in ankylosing spondylitis. TCRdb recomputed calls from the 5' RACE reads with MiXCR, one row per CDR3 protein. The sample lists under 250,000 distinct CDR3 sequences, around 32% occurring once. The sequenced material came from blood, either unsorted or a sorted T cell fraction (not recorded which). Receptors were obtained from a male donor with ankylosing spondylitis or in good health (not recorded which).

This clonotype was detected only a few times. The rearrangement uses TRBV20-1 and TRBJ2-3; 11 nucleotides match TRBD2. The CDR3 has 15 amino acids. With V trimmed by 3 bases and J by 4 bases, 6 bases remained unmatched. Looked up from germline, CDR1 is DFQATT and CDR2 is SNEGSKA (reference sequence). The CDR3 spells CSASSGGAGADTQYF. The CDR3 coding sequence is TGCAGTGCTAGTAGCGGGGGGGCCGGGGCAGATACGCAGTATTTT.

Only a few counts were recorded for this clonotype. The genes are TRBV7-9 and TRBJ2-1; 7 bases agree with TRBD1. This CDR3 spans 13 amino acids. Looked up from germline, CDR1 is SEHNR and CDR2 is FQNEAQ (reference sequence). After removal of 3 bases from V and 6 bases from J, the junction contained 2 bases not matched to a gene. The CDR3 bases are TGTGCCAGCAGCTTCGGACAGGCCAATGAGCAGTTCTTC. It codes for CASSFGQANEQFF. The complete variable domain, with remaining parts taken from reference TRBV7-9 and TRBJ2-1, reads DTGVSQNPRHKITKRGQNVTFRCDPISEHNRLYWYRQTLGQGPEFLTYFQNEAQLEKSRLLSDRFSAERPKGSFSTLEIQRTEQGDSAMYLCASSFGQANEQFFGPGTRLTVL.

The gene calls are TRBV6-5 and TRBJ2-7, with D hard to call. This CDR3 region has 12 residues. Germline V gene lookup returns CDR1 MNHEY and CDR2 SVGAGI. Trimming took 7 bases from V and 3 from J, leaving 10 bases between them. CDR3: CASNKWIYEQYF. The CDR3, as DNA: TGTGCCAGCAATAAATGGATCTACGAGCAGTACTTC.

This clonotype was seen a handful of times. The chain couples TRBV5-1 to TRBJ2-1, with D unresolved. V was trimmed by 3 bases and J by 6 bases, leaving 7 bases between them. Germline CDR1 is SGHRS and CDR2 is YFSETQ. The length of the CDR3 is 12 residues. CDR3 nucleotides: TGCGCCAGCAGCTCCACTTCCAATGAGCAGTTCTTC. It specifies CASSSTSNEQFF.

Written as DNA, the CDR3 is TGTGCCAGCAGCCGGCTGGAGGTTGGAGAAAAACTGTTTTTT. Protein product: CASSRLEVGEKLFF. The chain couples TRBV5-6 to TRBJ1-4; no definite D call. Germline loops: CDR1 SGHDT, CDR2 YYEEEE. The CDR3 consists of 14 residues. The ends were cut back, 4 bases at V and 8 bases at J, with 15 bases in the middle.

V usage is TRBV20-1 and J usage is TRBJ2-3; D uncertain. CDR1 and CDR2 (germline): DFQATT, SNEGSKA (reference sequence). V lost 0 bases, J lost 1 base, and 5 bases lay in between. The CDR3 is 13 amino acids. In DNA form, the CDR3 reads TGCAGTGCTAGAGAGGACCGCACAGATACGCAGTATTTT. It yields the protein CSAREDRTDTQYF.

The chain links TRBV20-1 to TRBJ1-4, with a weak D call TRBD1 (6 bases). The V and J ends lost 2 bases and 6 bases respectively, with 7 bases between them. The CDR3 is 12 residues long. Germline V gene sequence: CDR1 DFQATT, CDR2 SNEGSKA (reference sequence). CDR3 in amino acids: CSARYRDEKLFF. For the CDR3, the DNA is TGCAGTGCTAGATACAGGGATGAAAAACTGTTTTTT.

This clonotype has a handful of counts. This rearrangement joins TRBV9 to TRBJ2-2; D is unresolved. The CDR3 contains 15 residues. Trimming left V 0 bases short and J 4 bases short, with 10 bases between. The germline CDR1 and CDR2 sequences are SGDLS and YYNGEE. The CDR3 spells CASSVDVTGTGELFF. In nucleotides, the CDR3 is TGTGCCAGCAGCGTAGATGTGACTGGCACCGGGGAGCTGTTTTTT.

This clonotype was seen more than once but under ten times. The V gene is TRBV12-3 or TRBV12-4, the J gene TRBJ2-1, with a possible D match to TRBD2 (6 bases). This CDR3 region has 16 residues. The V end lost 7 bases, the J end lost 0 bases, and 16 bases lay between the germline ends. The chain's CDR3 is CASTTAGPPSYNEQFF. In nucleotides, the CDR3 is TGTGCCAGCACCACCGCGGGACCCCCCTCCTACAATGAGCAGTTCTTC.

This chain uses TRBV6-1 with TRBJ2-5; 7 positions agree with TRBD1. The junction had 5 bases not matched to a gene; V was cut back by 6 bases and J by 4 bases. This CDR3 has 13 amino acids. Looked up from germline, CDR1 is MNHNS and CDR2 is SASEGT. CDR3 bases: TGTGCCAGCAGACAGGGGTCGGGAGAGACCCAGTACTTC. Its translation: CASRQGSGETQYF.

This chain joins TRBV27 and TRBJ1-1; D not certain. The CDR3 contains 14 residues. Looked up from germline, CDR1 is MNHEY and CDR2 is SMNVEV (reference sequence). V shed 7 bases and J shed 2 bases, with 14 bases lying between them. DNA for the CDR3: TGTGCCAGCACCAACGGAGCCCTTAACACTGAAGCTTTCTTT. This codes for CASTNGALNTEAFF.

This clonotype was recorded a few times. The chain couples TRBV6-1 to TRBJ1-2; TRBD1 matches 8 bases. CDR1 MNHNS and CDR2 SASEGT come from the germline V gene. V trimming: 8 bases; J trimming: 4 bases; junction bases outside the gene matches: 9. There are 14 residues in the CDR3. CDR3: CASRRDRLFYGYTF. DNA for the CDR3: TGTGCCAGCCGGAGGGACAGGCTCTTCTATGGCTACACCTTC.

This chain uses TRBV5-1 with TRBJ1-6; possibly TRBD1 for D (5 bases). This CDR3 is built from 14 residues. Germline lookup yields CDR1 SGHRS and CDR2 YFSETQ. The V end was cut by 2 bases, the J end by 12 bases, with 15 bases between. This CDR3 reads CASSFGGGEEPLHF. DNA of the CDR3: TGCGCCAGCAGCTTCGGGGGAGGGGAGGAACCCCTCCACTTT.

The chain recombines TRBV6-1 with TRBJ1-5; D is perhaps TRBD1 (5 bases). Trimming took off 10 bases at V and 5 bases at J, with 18 bases between the two ends. The V gene's germline CDR1 is MNHNS and CDR2 SASEGT. This CDR3 region has 14 residues. The CDR3: CATLGALTYQPQHF. The CDR3 bases are TGTGCCACCCTAGGGGCCCTAACATATCAGCCCCAGCATTTT.

This clonotype was seen a handful of times. The chain has TRBV10-3 and TRBJ1-1, with 9 bases aligning to TRBD1. Germline V gene data show CDR1 as ENHRY and CDR2 as SYGVKD. With V trimmed by 0 bases and J by 5 bases, 4 bases remained unmatched. CDR3 length equals 15 residues. The CDR3 loop is CAISESQGTGTEAFF. In nucleotides, the CDR3 is TGTGCCATCAGTGAGTCGCAGGGGACAGGGACTGAAGCTTTCTTT.

This chain joins TRBV5-4 and TRBJ2-5; 15 positions agree with TRBD2. The CDR3 is 18 amino acids. V was clipped by 4 bases and J by 2 bases; unmatched bases: 9. Germline V gives CDR1 SGHNT, CDR2 YYREEE (reference sequence). The CDR3 DNA reads as TGTGCCAGCAGCGATAGGACTAGCGGGGGGGGCAGACAAGAGACCCAGTACTTC. This gives the protein CASSDRTSGGGRQETQYF.